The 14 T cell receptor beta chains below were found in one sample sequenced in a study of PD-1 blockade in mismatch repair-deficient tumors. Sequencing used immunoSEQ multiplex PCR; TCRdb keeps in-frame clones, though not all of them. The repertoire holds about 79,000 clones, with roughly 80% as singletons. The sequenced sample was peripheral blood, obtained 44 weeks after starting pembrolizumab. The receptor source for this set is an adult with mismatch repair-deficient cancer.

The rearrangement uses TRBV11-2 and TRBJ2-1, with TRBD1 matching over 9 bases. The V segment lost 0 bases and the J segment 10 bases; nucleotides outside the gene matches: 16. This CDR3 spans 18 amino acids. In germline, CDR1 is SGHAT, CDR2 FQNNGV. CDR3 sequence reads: CASSLEVQGAFTFEEQFF. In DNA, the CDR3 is TGTGCCAGCAGCTTAGAGGTACAGGGGGCTTTTACTTTTGAGGAGCAGTTCTTC. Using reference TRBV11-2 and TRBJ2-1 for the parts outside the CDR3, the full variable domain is EAGVAQSPRYKIIEKRQSVAFWCNPISGHATLYWYQQILGQGPKLLIQFQNNGVVDDSQLPKDRFSAERLKGVDSTLKIQPAKLEDSAVYLCASSLEVQGAFTFEEQFFGPGTRLTVL.

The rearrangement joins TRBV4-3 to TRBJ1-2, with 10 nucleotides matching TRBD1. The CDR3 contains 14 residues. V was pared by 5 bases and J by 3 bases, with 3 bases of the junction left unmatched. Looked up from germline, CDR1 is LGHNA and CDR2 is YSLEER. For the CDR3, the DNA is TGCGCCAGCAGCGAGGACAGGGGGGACTATGGCTACACCTTC. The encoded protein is CASSEDRGDYGYTF.

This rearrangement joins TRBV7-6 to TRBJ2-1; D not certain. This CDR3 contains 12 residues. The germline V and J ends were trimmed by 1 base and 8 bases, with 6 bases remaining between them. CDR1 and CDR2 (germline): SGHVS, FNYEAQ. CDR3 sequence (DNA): TGTGCCAGCAGCTTAGTAGTCCATGAGCAGTTCTTC. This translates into CASSLVVHEQFF.

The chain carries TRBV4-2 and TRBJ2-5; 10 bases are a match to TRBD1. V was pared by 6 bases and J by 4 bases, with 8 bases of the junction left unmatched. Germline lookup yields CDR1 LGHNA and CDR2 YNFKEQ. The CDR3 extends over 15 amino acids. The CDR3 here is CASRPRDRGLETQYF. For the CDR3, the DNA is TGTGCCAGCAGGCCACGGGACAGGGGTTTAGAGACCCAGTACTTC.

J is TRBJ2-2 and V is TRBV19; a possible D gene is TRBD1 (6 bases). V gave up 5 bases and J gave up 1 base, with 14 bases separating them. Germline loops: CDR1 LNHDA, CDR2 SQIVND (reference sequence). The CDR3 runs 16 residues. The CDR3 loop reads CASSPWTDWNTGELFF. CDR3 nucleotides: TGTGCCAGTAGTCCCTGGACAGACTGGAACACCGGGGAGCTGTTTTTT.

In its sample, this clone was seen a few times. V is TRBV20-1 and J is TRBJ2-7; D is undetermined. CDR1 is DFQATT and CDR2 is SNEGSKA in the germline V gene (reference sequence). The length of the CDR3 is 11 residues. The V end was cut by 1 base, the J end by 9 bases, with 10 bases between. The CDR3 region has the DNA TGCAGTGCTAGAGTATCGGAGCGGCAGTACTTC. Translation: CSARVSERQYF.

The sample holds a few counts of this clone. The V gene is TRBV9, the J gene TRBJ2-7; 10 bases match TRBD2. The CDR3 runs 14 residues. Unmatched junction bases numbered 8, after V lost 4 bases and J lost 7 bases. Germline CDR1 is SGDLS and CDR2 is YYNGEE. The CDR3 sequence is CASSMSGRAGEQYF. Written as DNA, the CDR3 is TGTGCCAGCAGCATGAGCGGGAGGGCGGGGGAGCAGTACTTC.

The CDR3 DNA sequence: TGCGCCAGCAGCCAAGAGCCCGCAGGGGCCCGCGGAGAGACCCAGTACTTC. It codes for CASSQEPAGARGETQYF. The chain is built from TRBV4-1 and TRBJ2-5; TRBD1 is a possible D gene (6 bases). This CDR3 region has 17 residues. Looked up from germline, CDR1 is MGHRA and CDR2 is YSYEKL. Trimming pared 0 bases from V and 4 bases from J, leaving 18 bases between.

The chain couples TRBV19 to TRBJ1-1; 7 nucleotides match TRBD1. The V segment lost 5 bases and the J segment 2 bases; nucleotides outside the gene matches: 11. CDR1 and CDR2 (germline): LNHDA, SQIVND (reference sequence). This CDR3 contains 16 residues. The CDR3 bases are TGTGCCAGTAGTTCGGAAACCGGGACAGCTAACACTGAAGCTTTCTTT. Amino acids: CASSSETGTANTEAFF.

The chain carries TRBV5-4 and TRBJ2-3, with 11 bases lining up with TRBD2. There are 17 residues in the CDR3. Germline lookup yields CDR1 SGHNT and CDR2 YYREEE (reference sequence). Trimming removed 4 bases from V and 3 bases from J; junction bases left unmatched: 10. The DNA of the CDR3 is TGTGCCAGCAGCCTAAACCCGACTAGCGGGATTACAGATACGCAGTATTTT. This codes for CASSLNPTSGITDTQYF. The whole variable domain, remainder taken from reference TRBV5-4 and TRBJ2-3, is ETGVTQSPTHLIKTRGQQVTLRCSSQSGHNTVSWYQQALGQGPQFIFQYYREEENGRGNFPPRFSGLQFPNYSSELNVNALELDDSALYLCASSLNPTSGITDTQYFGPGTRLTVL.

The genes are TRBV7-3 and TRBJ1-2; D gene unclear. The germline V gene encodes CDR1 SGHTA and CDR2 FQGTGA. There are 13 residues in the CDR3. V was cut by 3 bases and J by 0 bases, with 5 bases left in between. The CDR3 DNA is TGTGCCAGCAGCTTCGGGTCTAACTATGGCTACACCTTC. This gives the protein CASSFGSNYGYTF. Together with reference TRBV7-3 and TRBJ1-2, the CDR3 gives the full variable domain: GAGVSQTPSNKVTEKGKYVELRCDPISGHTALYWYRQSLGQGPEFLIYFQGTGAADDSGLPNDRFFAVRPEGSVSTLKIQRTERGDSAVYLCASSFGSNYGYTFGSGTRLTVV.

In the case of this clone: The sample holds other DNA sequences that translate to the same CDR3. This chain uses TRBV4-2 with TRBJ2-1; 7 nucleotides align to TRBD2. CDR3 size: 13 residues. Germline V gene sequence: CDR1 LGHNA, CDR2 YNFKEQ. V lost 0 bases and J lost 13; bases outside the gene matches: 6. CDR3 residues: CASSQDPGGEQFF. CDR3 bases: TGTGCCAGCAGCCAAGATCCGGGGGGAGAACAGTTCTTC.

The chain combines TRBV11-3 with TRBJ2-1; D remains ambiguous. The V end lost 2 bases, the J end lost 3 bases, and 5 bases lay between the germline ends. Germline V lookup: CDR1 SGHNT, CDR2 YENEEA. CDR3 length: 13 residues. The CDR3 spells CASSLHDYNEQFF. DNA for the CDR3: TGTGCCAGCAGCTTACATGACTACAATGAGCAGTTCTTC.

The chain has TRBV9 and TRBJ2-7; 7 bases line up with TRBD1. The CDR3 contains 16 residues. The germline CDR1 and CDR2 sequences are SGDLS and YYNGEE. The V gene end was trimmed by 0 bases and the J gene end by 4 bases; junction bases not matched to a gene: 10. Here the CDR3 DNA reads TGTGCCAGCAGCGTAGGTCCCTTGGACAGGTTATACGAGCAGTACTTC. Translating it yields CASSVGPLDRLYEQYF.